These 3 T cell receptor beta chains were all obtained from the same sample, sequenced in a study of T-cell reconstitution after alpha-beta-depleted transplantation in children (TCRdb year 2016). Library preparation used PCR. TCRdb lists the instrument as Illumina HiSeq 2500. To normalize quantification of the TCRbeta repertoire, the TCR libraries were built with molecular barcoding that relied on unique molecular identifiers. Using fastp at Q25 and MiXCR, TCRdb reprocessed the public reads and kept productive beta chains. Entries that share a CDR3 protein sequence are merged under the most common genes and DNA. This sample comprises about half a million distinct CDR3 sequences, 12% of them detected only once. The top ten constitute around 5.6% of the sample. The input for sequencing was PBMCs from the stem cell graft donor, taken from the stem cell graft. The receptor set was obtained from a human donor who donated a stem cell graft to a child with combined immunodeficiency.

This clonotype has only a few counts. The gene calls are TRBV7-2 and TRBJ2-5; TRBD1 is a possible D gene (6 bases). The germline gives CDR1 SGHTA, CDR2 FQGNSA. V lost 5 bases, J lost 2 bases, and 12 bases lay in between. This CDR3 region has 14 residues. The CDR3: CASSPWTAQETQYF. The CDR3 DNA reads TGTGCCAGCAGCCCCTGGACAGCTCAAGAGACCCAGTACTTC.

V gene TRBV3-1 combines with J gene TRBJ1-1; no reliable D call. CDR1 is LGHDT, CDR2 YNNKEL, per germline (reference sequence). CDR3 length: 14 residues. The ends were cut back, 1 base at V and 3 bases at J, with 9 bases in the middle. Written as DNA, the CDR3 is TGTGCCAGCAGCCAAGGGTCGGGGTACACTGAAGCTTTCTTT. Encoded protein: CASSQGSGYTEAFF.

V gene TRBV13 combines with J gene TRBJ2-7; no clear D gene. Germline lookup yields CDR1 PRHDT and CDR2 FYEKMQ (reference sequence). V was trimmed by 4 bases and J by 6 bases, leaving 10 bases between them. CDR3 length: 12 amino acids. The chain's CDR3 is CASSWVPGEQYF. In nucleotides, the CDR3 is TGTGCCAGCAGCTGGGTACCCGGCGAGCAGTACTTC.